These 26 T cell receptor beta chains were sequenced from one sample in a study of CD8 T cells in Susac syndrome (dated 2019 in TCRdb). Receptor libraries were prepared by the immunoSEQ multiplex PCR assay. RNA was extracted using the RNeasy kit, and roughly 0.45 to 1 ug of the RNA was reverse transcribed with random hexamers. TCRdb handled the public reads itself, with Q25 trimming in fastp and clone calling in MiXCR, and kept productive beta chains. Records with the same CDR3 protein are collapsed into one entry carrying the most frequent genes and DNA. The sample contains about 120,000 distinct CDR3 sequences, about 93% of them found a single time. Jointly, the top ten make up roughly 0.092% of the sample. Source material: CD4+ T cells from PBMCs. Receptors originate from a human donor in good health.

The rearrangement links TRBV3-1 to TRBJ1-3; D call uncertain. Trimming took 7 bases from V and 4 from J, leaving 5 bases between them. Germline assignment: CDR1 LGHDT and CDR2 YNNKEL (reference sequence). There are 11 residues in the CDR3. The CDR3 sequence: CASMSGNTIYF. In DNA, the CDR3 is TGTGCCAGCATGTCCGGAAACACCATATATTTT. The full variable domain, with the rest looked up from reference TRBV3-1 and TRBJ1-3, is DTAVSQTPKYLVTQMGNDKSIKCEQNLGHDTMYWYKQDSKKFLKIMFSYNNKELIINETVPNRFSPKSPDKAHLNLHINSLELGDSAVYFCASMSGNTIYFGEGSWLTVV.

J is TRBJ2-1 and V is TRBV19, with D hard to call. Between the trimmed V and J ends, which lost 6 bases and 9 bases, there was a span of 15 bases. CDR1 and CDR2 from the germline V gene are LNHDA and SQIVND (reference sequence). CDR3 length: 13 residues. The CDR3 region has the DNA TGTGCCAGTAGCACCCAACATGAAACTGAGCAGTTCTTC. Protein sequence: CASSTQHETEQFF.

This chain joins TRBV30 and TRBJ1-1, with a tentative D call TRBD1 (5 bases). The CDR3 sequence is 13 residues long. The V end lost 3 bases, the J end lost 1 base, and 9 bases lay between the germline ends. CDR1 and CDR2 from the germline V gene are GTSNPN and SVGIG (reference sequence). The CDR3 reads CAWRSRGNTEAFF. The CDR3, as DNA: TGTGCCTGGAGGTCGAGGGGGAACACTGAAGCTTTCTTT.

The chain recombines TRBV9 with TRBJ1-1; D might be TRBD1 (5 bases). V lost 0 bases, J lost 3 bases, and 12 bases lay in between. Germline V gene sequence: CDR1 SGDLS, CDR2 YYNGEE. The CDR3 sequence is 15 residues long. The DNA for the CDR3 is TGTGCCAGCAGCGTAGATGGGGGGTTGTACACTGAAGCTTTCTTT. This sequence encodes CASSVDGGLYTEAFF.

The chain uses TRBV7-2 and TRBJ2-5; 12 bases are shared with TRBD2. Trimming removed 7 bases from V and 1 base from J; junction bases left unmatched: 4. There are 15 residues in the CDR3. Germline V gene lookup returns CDR1 SGHTA and CDR2 FQGNSA. CDR3 DNA sequence: TGTGCCAGCATCCTAGCGGGAGGGCCCCAAGAGACCCAGTACTTC. It translates to CASILAGGPQETQYF.

The J gene is TRBJ2-1, the V gene TRBV7-9; D is unresolved. Per the germline V gene, CDR1 is SEHNR and CDR2 is FQNEAQ (reference sequence). The CDR3 runs to 17 residues. Trimming removed 5 bases at V and 0 bases at J, with 17 bases between. CDR3: CASSRHRAEGSYNEQFF. In DNA, the CDR3 is TGTGCCAGCAGCCGACACAGAGCCGAAGGCTCCTACAATGAGCAGTTCTTC.

CDR3 DNA sequence: TGTGCCAGCACCCCTTCTAGCGGGAGATCTGGGGAGCTGTTTTTT. Its protein product is CASTPSSGRSGELFF. This rearrangement joins TRBV12-3 or TRBV12-4 to TRBJ2-2; the match to TRBD2 covers 10 bases. The junction had 10 bases not matched to a gene; V was cut back by 7 bases and J by 8 bases. CDR3 size: 15 residues.

The chain combines TRBV30 with TRBJ2-7; possibly TRBD2 for D (6 bases). Germline V gene lookup returns CDR1 GTSNPN and CDR2 SVGIG (reference sequence). With 1 base removed from V and 2 bases from J, the gap between germline ends came to 9 bases. This CDR3 is 13 amino acids long. CDR3 coding DNA: TGTGCCTGGAGTGAGGAGGGACCCTACGAGCAGTACTTC. Protein product: CAWSEEGPYEQYF.

The V and J genes are TRBV24-1 and TRBJ1-1; 7 bases line up with TRBD1. J lost 4 bases, V lost 5 bases, and 0 bases had no gene match. The CDR3 length is 12 residues. Germline CDR1 KGHDR, CDR2 SFDVKD. CDR3 sequence: CATSGTGTEAFF. CDR3 coding DNA: TGTGCCACCAGTGGGACAGGCACTGAAGCTTTCTTT.

The chain joins TRBV5-6 to TRBJ1-2; unclear D gene. Trimming stripped 0 bases from V and 12 bases from J, with 9 bases between. The germline V gene encodes CDR1 SGHDT and CDR2 YYEEEE. This CDR3 has 11 residues. Here the CDR3 reads CASSLGGPDTF. CDR3 DNA sequence: TGTGCCAGCAGCTTGGGCGGGCCTGACACCTTC.

The V call is TRBV27, the J call TRBJ2-7; a possible D gene is TRBD1 (5 bases). The CDR3 has 15 amino acids. V was shortened by 2 bases and J by 3 bases, with 14 bases between the two germline ends. Germline CDR1 is MNHEY and CDR2 is SMNVEV (reference sequence). CDR3 region: CASSLGQGWIYEQYF. CDR3 bases: TGTGCCAGCAGTTTAGGGCAGGGATGGATCTACGAGCAGTACTTC.

The chain has TRBV5-4 and TRBJ1-1; 7 bases match TRBD1. CDR1 is SGHNT, CDR2 YYREEE, per germline (reference sequence). The J segment lost 2 bases and the V segment lost 2 bases, leaving 3 bases of the junction unmatched. The CDR3 loop spans 14 amino acids. This CDR3 is CASSLGGYNTEAFF. Here the CDR3 DNA reads TGTGCCAGCAGCTTAGGGGGCTACAACACTGAAGCTTTCTTT. Supplemented by reference TRBV5-4 and TRBJ1-1, the full variable domain reads ETGVTQSPTHLIKTRGQQVTLRCSSQSGHNTVSWYQQALGQGPQFIFQYYREEENGRGNFPPRFSGLQFPNYSSELNVNALELDDSALYLCASSLGGYNTEAFFGQGTRLTVV.

J is TRBJ2-1 and V is TRBV7-3; 7 bases are a match to TRBD2. Germline values: CDR1 SGHTA, CDR2 FQGTGA. The trim removed 4 bases at V and 5 bases at J, leaving 8 bases unmatched. The CDR3 runs to 15 residues. The CDR3 nucleotides are TGTGCCAGCAGCTCGACTTCTAGCGGAAACAATGAGCAGTTCTTC. It yields the protein CASSSTSSGNNEQFF. The full variable domain, with the rest looked up from reference TRBV7-3 and TRBJ2-1, is GAGVSQTPSNKVTEKGKYVELRCDPISGHTALYWYRQSLGQGPEFLIYFQGTGAADDSGLPNDRFFAVRPEGSVSTLKIQRTERGDSAVYLCASSSTSSGNNEQFFGPGTRLTVL.

This chain uses TRBV6-1 with TRBJ2-5; tentatively, D is TRBD1 (6 bases). Looked up from germline, CDR1 is MNHNS and CDR2 is SASEGT. V shed 6 bases and J shed 4 bases, with 15 bases lying between them. The CDR3 sequence is 14 residues long. The CDR3 reads CASRNRVRGETQYF. The CDR3 region has the DNA TGTGCCAGCAGAAACAGGGTACGTGGAGAGACCCAGTACTTC.

V is TRBV24-1 and J is TRBJ2-5; D is uncertain. The ends were cut back, 4 bases at V and 5 bases at J, with 4 bases in the middle. The CDR3 sequence is 11 residues long. CDR1 and CDR2 from the germline V gene are KGHDR and SFDVKD. The CDR3 here is CATSDRETQYF. CDR3 bases: TGTGCCACCAGTGACAGGGAGACCCAGTACTTC.

V gene TRBV5-1 combines with J gene TRBJ2-1; no firm D call. From germline, CDR1 is SGHRS and CDR2 YFSETQ. This CDR3 has 13 residues. Trimming removed 2 bases from V and 6 bases from J, with 9 bases in between. The CDR3, as DNA: TGCGCCAGCAGCTTATCGGATGGCAATGAGCAGTTCTTC. Encoded protein: CASSLSDGNEQFF. Full variable domain (outside the CDR3, taken from reference TRBV5-1 and TRBJ2-1): KAGVTQTPRYLIKTRGQQVTLSCSPISGHRSVSWYQQTPGQGLQFLFEYFSETQRNKGNFPGRFSGRQFSNSRSEMNVSTLELGDSALYLCASSLSDGNEQFFGPGTRLTVL.

This rearrangement joins TRBV6-6 to TRBJ2-5; D remains unclear. The germline V and J ends were trimmed by 6 bases and 1 base, with 12 bases remaining between them. The CDR3 length is 14 residues. Germline V gene lookup returns CDR1 MNHNY and CDR2 SVGAGI (reference sequence). The chain's CDR3 is CASSHLGLQETQYF. Written as DNA, the CDR3 is TGTGCCAGCAGCCACCTCGGTCTCCAAGAGACCCAGTACTTC.

The gene calls are TRBV11-2 and TRBJ1-1, with D maybe TRBD1 (5 bases). This CDR3 region has 13 residues. Germline V gives CDR1 SGHAT, CDR2 FQNNGV. V shed 5 bases and J shed 3 bases, with 10 bases lying between them. CDR3 amino acids: CASSTREDTEAFF. CDR3 DNA sequence: TGTGCCAGCAGCACCAGGGAAGACACTGAAGCTTTCTTT. The entire variable domain, with the rest obtained from reference TRBV11-2 and TRBJ1-1, is as follows: EAGVAQSPRYKIIEKRQSVAFWCNPISGHATLYWYQQILGQGPKLLIQFQNNGVVDDSQLPKDRFSAERLKGVDSTLKIQPAKLEDSAVYLCASSTREDTEAFFGQGTRLTVV.

The V call is TRBV20-1, the J call TRBJ2-1; D may be TRBD1 (5 bases). CDR3 size: 13 residues. Trimming left V 6 bases short and J 6 bases short, with 15 bases between. The V gene's germline CDR1 is DFQATT and CDR2 SNEGSKA (reference sequence). This CDR3 is CSATGWRINEQFF. DNA for the CDR3: TGCAGTGCCACAGGATGGAGAATCAATGAGCAGTTCTTC.

The chain recombines TRBV6-5 with TRBJ1-1; D gene unclear. Germline loops: CDR1 MNHEY, CDR2 SVGAGI. There are 13 residues in the CDR3. V was pared by 6 bases and J by 4 bases, with 12 bases between. CDR3 region: CASRATRGTEAFF. In DNA form, the CDR3 reads TGTGCCAGCAGGGCTACTCGGGGCACTGAAGCTTTCTTT.

The genes are TRBV15 and TRBJ2-7, with 16 bases matching TRBD2. The CDR3 is 17 residues long. The ends lost 3 bases at V and 7 bases at J; junction bases unmatched: 9. Germline assignment: CDR1 LNHNV and CDR2 YYDKDF (reference sequence). In DNA form, the CDR3 reads TGTGCCACCAGCAGGTCCGGGACTAGCGGGAGGGCCGGGGAGCAGTACTTC. It yields the protein CATSRSGTSGRAGEQYF.

This clonotype was counted once. The rearrangement uses TRBV20-1 and TRBJ2-3; possible D gene TRBD1, 6 bases. Looked up from germline, CDR1 is DFQATT and CDR2 is SNEGSKA (reference sequence). This CDR3 comprises 15 residues. Trimming shortened V by 2 bases and J by 5 bases, and 17 bases separated the two germline ends. CDR3 DNA sequence: TGCAGTGCTAGACGTCCGGGACAACGAGGAGATACGCAGTATTTT. Translation gives CSARRPGQRGDTQYF.

V gene TRBV20-1 combines with J gene TRBJ2-5, with no clear D. Germline lookup yields CDR1 DFQATT and CDR2 SNEGSKA (reference sequence). CDR3 size: 11 residues. With 4 bases removed from V and 5 bases from J, the gap between germline ends came to 8 bases. The CDR3 coding sequence is TGCAGTGCTATCCCGGCGGAGACCCAGTACTTC. Protein product: CSAIPAETQYF.

V gene TRBV6-5 combines with J gene TRBJ2-1; D gene unclear. From germline, CDR1 is MNHEY and CDR2 SVGAGI. The CDR3 runs to 14 residues. Trimming removed 6 bases at V and 6 bases at J, with 15 bases between. This CDR3 is CASRALVLPNEQFF. The CDR3 region has the DNA TGTGCCAGCAGAGCCCTCGTTCTGCCCAATGAGCAGTTCTTC.

The chain has TRBV24-1 and TRBJ2-2; a possible D gene is TRBD2 (6 bases). The CDR3 totals 12 residues. CDR1 and CDR2 from the germline V gene are KGHDR and SFDVKD. The V end was cut by 0 bases, the J end by 13 bases, with 8 bases between. As DNA, the CDR3 is TGTGCCACCAGTGATTTGAAGGGAGGGCTGTTTTTT. This translates into CATSDLKGGLFF.

V is TRBV11-1 and J is TRBJ1-2, with 7 bases identical to TRBD1. CDR3 length: 13 amino acids. CDR1 and CDR2 (germline): SGHAT, FQDESV (reference sequence). V lost 2 bases and J lost 10; bases outside the gene matches: 7. The chain's CDR3 is CASSLSQGEDYTF. CDR3 bases: TGTGCCAGCAGCTTATCGCAGGGGGAGGACTACACCTTC.